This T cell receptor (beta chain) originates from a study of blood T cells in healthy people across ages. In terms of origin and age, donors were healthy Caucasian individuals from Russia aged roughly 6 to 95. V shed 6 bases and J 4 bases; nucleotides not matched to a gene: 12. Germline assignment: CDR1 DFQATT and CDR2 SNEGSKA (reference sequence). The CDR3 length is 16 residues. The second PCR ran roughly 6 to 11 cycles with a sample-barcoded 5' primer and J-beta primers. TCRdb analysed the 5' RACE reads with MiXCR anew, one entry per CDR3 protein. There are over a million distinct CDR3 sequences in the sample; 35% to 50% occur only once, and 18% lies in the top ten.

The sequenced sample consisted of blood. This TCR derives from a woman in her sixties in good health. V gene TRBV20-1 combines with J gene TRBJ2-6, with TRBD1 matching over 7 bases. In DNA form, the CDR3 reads TGCAGTGCCCAAAGGACAGGCCCGTCAGGGGCCAACGTCCTGACTTTC. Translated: CSAQRTGPSGANVLTF.